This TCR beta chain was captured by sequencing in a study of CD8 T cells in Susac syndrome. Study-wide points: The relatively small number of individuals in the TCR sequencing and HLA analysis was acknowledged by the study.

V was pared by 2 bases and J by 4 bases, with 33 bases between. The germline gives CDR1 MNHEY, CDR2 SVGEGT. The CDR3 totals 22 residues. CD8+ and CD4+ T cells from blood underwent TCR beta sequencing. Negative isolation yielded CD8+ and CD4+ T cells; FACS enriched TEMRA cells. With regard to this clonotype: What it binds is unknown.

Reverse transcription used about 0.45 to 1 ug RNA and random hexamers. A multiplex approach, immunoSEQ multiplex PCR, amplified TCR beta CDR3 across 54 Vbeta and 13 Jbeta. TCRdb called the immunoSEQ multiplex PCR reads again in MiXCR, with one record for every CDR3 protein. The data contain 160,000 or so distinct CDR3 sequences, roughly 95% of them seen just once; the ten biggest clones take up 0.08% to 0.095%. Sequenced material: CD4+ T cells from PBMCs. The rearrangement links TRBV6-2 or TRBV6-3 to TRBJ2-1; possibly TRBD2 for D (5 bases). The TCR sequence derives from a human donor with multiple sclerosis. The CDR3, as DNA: TGTGCCAGCAGTTACCCTTCTAGCACCAGACCCCAACAATTTAAAAGGTACAATGAGCAGTTCTTC. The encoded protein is CASSYPSSTRPQQFKRYNEQFF.